The 3 T cell receptor beta chains below were found in one sample sequenced in a study of radiation and T cells in renal cell carcinoma. Produced via immunoSEQ multiplex PCR; TCRdb's table is partial and in-frame only. Altogether some 100,000 clones are present, roughly 88% being singletons, with the ten largest covering roughly 7.6%. Time point described: blood 4 weeks post-SBRT, at nephrectomy. Treatment in this sample: 15 Gy SBRT to primary tumor, nephrectomy 4 weeks later. The material was blood, obtained from a patient whose treatment included radiotherapy and nephrectomy. The receptor set was obtained from a man in his sixties with renal cell carcinoma.

This sequence joins TRBV9 and TRBJ2-7; D is ambiguous. Germline CDR1 and CDR2: SGDLS and YYNGEE. V was cut by 2 bases and J by 2 bases, with 14 bases left in between. The CDR3 is 15 amino acids. For the CDR3, the DNA is TGTGCCAGCAGCGTCGATTGGGCTCCACCCTACGAGCAGTACTTC. The encoded protein is CASSVDWAPPYEQYF.

V usage is TRBV7-9 and J usage is TRBJ2-3; 9 bases fit TRBD1. Germline V CDR1 and CDR2: SEHNR, FQNEAQ (reference sequence). The length of the CDR3 is 15 residues. J was trimmed by 6 bases and V by 5 bases; bases with no gene match: 9. This CDR3 is CASSPPGQGLDTQYF. The CDR3 DNA is TGTGCCAGCAGCCCACCGGGACAGGGTCTGGATACGCAGTATTTT.

The CDR3 spells CASSLGLAGTDTQYF. DNA for the CDR3: TGTGCCAGCAGCTTGGGACTAGCGGGAACAGATACGCAGTATTTT. The V and J genes are TRBV5-4 and TRBJ2-3; 11 nucleotides line up with TRBD2. The trim removed 0 bases at V and 3 bases at J, leaving 0 bases unmatched. Germline V gives CDR1 SGHNT, CDR2 YYREEE (reference sequence). CDR3 length: 15 amino acids.